This is a list of T cell receptor beta chains from one sample in a study of Graves' ophthalmopathy and Graves' hyperthyroidism. TCRdb fed the multiplex PCR reads into MiXCR, producing one record per CDR3 protein. The table lists over 150,000 distinct CDR3 sequences, about 40% of them singletons. Material for sequencing was peripheral blood. Receptors originate from a woman in her 40s with Graves' ophthalmopathy. Both conserved end residues are part of each CDR3. D genes are given only for firm matches. Clone size is shown for a subset of rows, as once, few, many or a class of expanded clone.

v_call	clone_size	d_call	j_call	cdr3_aa	cdr3_nt
TRBV7-8	many	.	TRBJ2-5	CASSGETQYF	TGTGCCAGCAGCGGGGAGACCCAGTACTTC
TRBV5-1	many	.	TRBJ1-1	CASSPEGGGTEAFF	TGCGCCAGCAGCCCGGAGGGGGGAGGAACTGAAGCTTTCTTT
TRBV19	many	.	TRBJ1-5	CASSIALGENQPQHF	TGTGCCAGTAGTATAGCACTTGGGGAAAATCAGCCCCAGCATTTT
TRBV5-1	many	.	TRBJ1-1	CASSLVSPTNTEAFF	TGCGCCAGCAGCTTGGTGTCGCCCACGAACACTGAAGCTTTCTTT
TRBV6-1	.	.	TRBJ1-1	CASNRGGYTEAFF	TGTGCCAGCAATCGTGGGGGTTACACTGAAGCTTTCTTT
TRBV24-1	.	.	TRBJ2-7	CATSDSQGTYEQYF	TGTGCCACCAGTGATTCCCAGGGTACCTACGAGCAGTACTTC
TRBV6-5	.	.	TRBJ2-7	CASSYVSSSYEQYF	TGTGCCAGCAGTTACGTCTCTAGCTCCTACGAGCAGTACTTC
TRBV6-5	many	.	TRBJ1-1	CASTTTMNTEAFF	TGTGCCAGCACGACAACTATGAACACTGAAGCTTTCTTT
TRBV3-1	once	TRBD1	TRBJ2-7	CASSTRDRGHYEQYF	TGTGCCAGCAGCACCCGGGACAGGGGGCACTACGAGCAGTACTTC
TRBV30	few	.	TRBJ1-1	CAWTVLRFDTEAFF	TGTGCCTGGACCGTACTCAGGTTTGATACTGAAGCTTTCTTT
TRBV10-3	many	.	TRBJ1-5	CAITGVLNQPQHF	TGTGCCATCACCGGCGTCCTTAATCAGCCCCAGCATTTT
TRBV29-1	many	TRBD1	TRBJ1-1	CSVTGVANTEAFF	TGCAGCGTGACAGGGGTGGCGAACACTGAAGCTTTCTTT
TRBV10-3	few	TRBD2	TRBJ2-7	CAVAGTSGYEQYF	TGTGCCGTCGCCGGGACTAGCGGCTACGAGCAGTACTTC
TRBV6-5	many	.	TRBJ2-5	CARSQGMQETQYF	TGTGCCCGATCACAGGGAATGCAGGAGACCCAGTACTTC
TRBV28	many	.	TRBJ1-5	CASSPKLGSNQPQHF	TGTGCCAGCAGCCCCAAGCTAGGTAGCAATCAGCCCCAGCATTTT
TRBV12-3/TRBV12-4	.	.	TRBJ1-1	CASSYSWGDTEAFF	TGTGCCAGCAGTTACTCTTGGGGGGACACTGAAGCTTTCTTT
TRBV28	once	.	TRBJ1-2	CASTMRTAGYTF	TGTGCCAGCACCATGAGGACAGCTGGCTACACCTTC
TRBV30	many	.	TRBJ1-1	CAWSVSRGEAFF	TGTGCCTGGAGTGTGTCTAGGGGAGAAGCTTTCTTT
TRBV28	.	.	TRBJ1-2	CASSLLGYGYTF	TGTGCCAGCAGTTTATTAGGGTATGGCTACACCTTC
TRBV25-1	.	.	TRBJ2-2	CASTSGTAAYTGELFF	TGTGCCAGCACCTCAGGGACCGCGGCTTACACCGGGGAGCTGTTTTTT
TRBV11-2	.	TRBD2	TRBJ2-7	CASSFGGGRGTYEQYF	TGTGCCAGCAGCTTCGGGGGCGGGAGGGGAACCTACGAGCAGTACTTC
TRBV25-1	many	.	TRBJ1-2	CASSERTTGGYTF	TGTGCCAGCAGTGAAAGGACAACAGGCGGCTACACCTTC
TRBV12-3/TRBV12-4	.	.	TRBJ2-7	CASSPNYEQYF	TGTGCCAGCAGTCCCAACTACGAGCAGTACTTC
TRBV29-1	many	TRBD1	TRBJ1-1	CSVVPGQRGSSDTEAFF	TGCAGCGTTGTCCCGGGACAGCGGGGATCTTCGGACACTGAAGCTTTCTTT
TRBV5-1	many	.	TRBJ1-2	CASSLAPGLNYGYTF	TGCGCCAGCAGCTTGGCCCCGGGCCTCAACTATGGCTACACCTTC
TRBV20-1	.	.	TRBJ1-1	CSAPTTINTEAFF	TGCAGTGCGCCGACAACCATTAACACTGAAGCTTTCTTT
TRBV10-3	few	.	TRBJ1-1	CAISESGRSAEAFF	TGTGCCATCAGTGAGTCGGGGCGGTCGGCTGAAGCTTTCTTT
TRBV6-2/TRBV6-3	.	.	TRBJ1-1	CASSYSERTFF	TGTGCCAGCAGTTACTCGGAAAGGACTTTCTTT
TRBV6-2/TRBV6-3	.	.	TRBJ1-3	CASSPGAVGNTIYF	TGTGCCAGCAGCCCGGGGGCGGTTGGAAACACCATATATTTT
TRBV3-1	many	.	TRBJ2-5	CASRDFQETQYF	TGTGCCAGTAGGGACTTTCAAGAGACCCAGTACTTC